This TCR beta chain was obtained from a study of blood T cell repertoires in COVID-19. On the study more broadly: Sources were T cells, B-cell-depleted T cells, or PBMCs; the material itself was cDNA or gDNA.

This CDR3 spans 14 amino acids. From germline, CDR1 is LGHDT and CDR2 YNNKEL (reference sequence). V gave up 0 bases and J gave up 14 bases, with 14 bases separating them. Clones were read by immunoSEQ multiplex PCR, and TCRdb kept only the in-frame ones, dropping some. The sample records 25,000 to 30,000 clones, under 90% being singletons. This rearrangement joins TRBV3-1 (or the pseudogene TRBV3-2) to TRBJ1-6; D is ambiguous. The TCR was taken from a human donor in a cohort sampled during active COVID-19. Source material: peripheral blood. The CDR3 nucleotides read TGTGCCAGCAGCCAAGAGGGCGGGCATAGGGCCCTCCACTTT. Its translation is CASSQEGGHRALHF.